Shown below are 5 T cell receptor beta chains from a single sample sequenced in a study of blood T cell repertoires in COVID-19. TCRdb's copy holds only in-frame clones and misses some; the assay was immunoSEQ multiplex PCR. Here the sample spans tens of thousands of clones, 88% being singletons. Sequences were obtained from peripheral blood. These receptors all come from a human donor in a cohort sampled during active COVID-19.

The chain uses TRBV25-1 and TRBJ2-3; tentative D call: TRBD2 (5 bases). CDR1 MGHDK and CDR2 SYGVNS come from the germline V gene. The CDR3 totals 13 residues. Trimming cost V 5 bases and J 0 bases, with 6 bases left between them. The CDR3 DNA reads TGTGCCAGCAGTTGGACTAGCACAGATACGCAGTATTTT. Its translation: CASSWTSTDTQYF.

This chain joins TRBV2 and TRBJ1-6, with a possible D match to TRBD1 (5 bases). Germline V gene sequence: CDR1 SNHLY, CDR2 FYNNEI. Trimming took 6 bases from V and 10 from J, leaving 13 bases between them. The CDR3 has 13 amino acids. The CDR3 loop is CASRAGGKSPLHF. CDR3 nucleotides: TGTGCCAGCAGGGCCGGGGGGAAATCACCCCTCCACTTT.

V and J are TRBV29-1 and TRBJ2-7, with 11 bases fitting TRBD2. The length of the CDR3 is 14 residues. V lost 7 bases to trimming and J lost 4 bases; unmatched junction nucleotides: 9. Germline lookup yields CDR1 SQVTM and CDR2 ANQGSEA. In nucleotides, the CDR3 is TGCAGCGCCACACTGACTAGCGGGACTTACGAGCAGTACTTC. Translating it yields CSATLTSGTYEQYF.

This clone has a single count. This chain connects TRBV5-1 to TRBJ2-7; the D gene is possibly TRBD1 (6 bases). CDR1 is SGHRS, CDR2 YFSETQ, per germline. V shed 0 bases and J shed 0 bases, with 13 bases lying between them. CDR3 size: 16 residues. The CDR3 loop reads CASSLGQGSRSYEQYF. In DNA, the CDR3 is TGCGCCAGCAGCTTGGGGCAGGGGTCCCGCTCCTACGAGCAGTACTTC.

In its sample, this clone ranks as medium-sized. The chain links TRBV6-5 to TRBJ2-7; a weak D match, TRBD2 (8 bases). Trimming pared 2 bases from V and 0 bases from J, leaving 14 bases between. This CDR3 spans 16 amino acids. Germline V gene lookup returns CDR1 MNHEY and CDR2 SVGAGI. Written as DNA, the CDR3 is TGTGCCAGCAGTTACCGAGCGGGGGACAGCTCCTACGAGCAGTACTTC. Residues: CASSYRAGDSSYEQYF.